These 9 T cell receptor beta chains share one sample of origin, sequenced in a study of cytotoxic CD8 clonotypes in ibrutinib-treated CLL. TCRdb's table, derived via immunoSEQ multiplex PCR, lists solely in-frame clones and lacks some. The sample consists of some 200,000 clones, more than 70% of them appearing once. Sequencing used PBMCs, obtained after 12 months of ibrutinib treatment. Source of these receptors: a human donor with chronic lymphocytic leukemia.

This clone occurred a few times. The chain employs TRBV5-1 and TRBJ2-3, with 11 nucleotides matching TRBD2. This CDR3 contains 16 residues. Per germline, CDR1 SGHRS and CDR2 YFSETQ. V shed 0 bases and J 6 bases; nucleotides not matched to a gene: 6. The CDR3 DNA reads as TGCGCCAGCAGCTTGGGCACTAGCGGGGGCTCGGATACGCAGTATTTT. As protein: CASSLGTSGGSDTQYF.

This clone has only a few counts. Other nucleotide sequences in the sample specify the same CDR3. The rearrangement uses TRBV10-1 and TRBJ2-7; possibly TRBD1 for D (5 bases). Germline V lookup: CDR1 WNHNN, CDR2 SYGVQD (reference sequence). Trimming took off 5 bases at V and 7 bases at J, with 9 bases between the two ends. The CDR3 totals 11 residues. CDR3 DNA sequence: TGCGCCAGCAGTTCAGGGTATGAGCAGTACTTC. Translation gives CASSSGYEQYF.

In its sample, this clone was seen a few times. The J gene is TRBJ2-1, the V gene TRBV6-5; 8 bases match TRBD2. After removal of 4 bases from V and 4 bases from J, the junction contained 3 bases not matched to a gene. Per the germline V gene, CDR1 is MNHEY and CDR2 is SVGAGI. The CDR3 sequence is 14 residues long. The CDR3: CASSSGRDYNEQFF. The CDR3 DNA reads as TGTGCCAGCAGTTCCGGGAGGGATTACAATGAGCAGTTCTTC.

The chain links TRBV5-1 to TRBJ2-5; 8 nucleotides match TRBD2. CDR1 is SGHRS, CDR2 YFSETQ, per germline. V lost 3 bases and J lost 5; bases outside the gene matches: 6. This CDR3 is built from 14 residues. The chain's CDR3 is CASSYGGGSETQYF. CDR3 nucleotide sequence: TGCGCCAGCAGCTATGGCGGGGGGTCGGAGACCCAGTACTTC.

The CDR3 protein is CASSHSEFYEQYF. The CDR3 nucleotides read TGTGCCAGCTCACACTCAGAGTTCTACGAGCAGTACTTC. V gene TRBV18 combines with J gene TRBJ2-7; D is unclear. This CDR3 has 13 amino acids. The germline gives CDR1 KGHSH, CDR2 LQKENI. Trimming took 4 bases from V and 3 from J, leaving 10 bases between them.

This chain joins TRBV15 and TRBJ1-6; D might be TRBD1 (5 bases). The CDR3 length is 13 residues. Germline assignment: CDR1 LNHNV and CDR2 YYDKDF (reference sequence). The germline V and J ends were trimmed by 3 bases and 5 bases, with 5 bases remaining between them. The CDR3 nucleotides are TGTGCCACCAGCAGGACAGATAATTCACCCCTCCACTTT. It translates to CATSRTDNSPLHF.

The gene calls are TRBV18 and TRBJ1-3; a possible D gene is TRBD1 (6 bases). V gave up 1 base and J gave up 3 bases, with 10 bases separating them. CDR1 is KGHSH, CDR2 LQKENI, per germline. CDR3 length equals 15 residues. The CDR3 DNA reads TGTGCCAGCTCACCACTCGGGGGCAATGGAAACACCATATATTTT. Its translation: CASSPLGGNGNTIYF.

The chain combines TRBV11-3 with TRBJ2-1; perhaps TRBD1 as D (5 bases). Trimming left V 1 base short and J 0 bases short, with 10 bases between. This CDR3 is built from 16 residues. Germline CDR1 is SGHNT and CDR2 is YENEEA. The CDR3 nucleotides read TGTGCCAGCAGCTTAGTCAGGGCCAGCTCCTACAATGAGCAGTTCTTC. This gives the protein CASSLVRASSYNEQFF.

This chain uses TRBV4-1 with TRBJ2-7; D remains ambiguous. CDR1 is MGHRA and CDR2 is YSYEKL in the germline V gene. Trimming took 9 bases from V and 0 from J, leaving 18 bases between them. This CDR3 contains 15 residues. The CDR3 is CASSPVSWVSYEQYF. CDR3 nucleotide sequence: TGCGCCAGTTCCCCCGTATCTTGGGTCTCCTACGAGCAGTACTTC.